This TCR beta chain was obtained from a study of blood T cells in healthy people across ages. Caucasian individuals from Russia who were healthy and aged roughly 6 to 95 acted as donors. At least 6.5 million PBMCs were isolated per sample. Study-level findings and limits: It was the long-lived donors that had more naive CD4+ cells and higher diversity than aged donors.

This clonotype occurred a few times. Its specificity is not known. Germline V gene data show CDR1 as MNHNS and CDR2 as SASEGT. Trimming took off 4 bases at V and 2 bases at J, with 15 bases between the two ends. CDR3 size: 16 residues. The second PCR ran roughly 6 to 11 cycles with a sample-barcoded 5' primer and J-beta primers. Via MiXCR, TCRdb re-called the 5' RACE reads, giving one row per CDR3 protein. The data hold roughly 1.6 million distinct CDR3 sequences, with about 32% observed a single time. What was sequenced was blood. The gene calls are TRBV6-1 and TRBJ2-1; no firm D call. This TCR derives from a woman in her 30s in good health. CDR3 sequence: CASSVSPSAAYNEQFF. DNA of the CDR3: TGTGCCAGCAGTGTGTCACCCAGTGCTGCCTACAATGAGCAGTTCTTC.